This entry describes one TCR beta chain. Its specificity is unknown. The whole isolated RNA underwent reverse transcription, so sequencing captured expressed TCRB transcripts. Here immunoSEQ multiplex PCR was the method, and the copy in TCRdb shows in-frame clones only, minus some. The table lists approximately 150,000 clones, roughly 10% of them singletons. Sorting based on CD45RO/CCR7/CD25/CD127/CD95/CD27 separated CD4+ naive, central memory, regulatory and stem cell-like memory cells. Every sorted population was more than 95% pure. Germline V gives CDR1 SNHLY, CDR2 FYNNEI. J lost 5 bases, V lost 7 bases, and 6 bases had no gene match. There are 14 residues in the CDR3. The entry originates in a study of beta chain features in type 1 diabetes. Study-level findings and limits: For Type 1 diabetes patients, all four CD4+ subsets carried TCRB CDR3s that were moderately but significantly shorter. Equally in patients and controls, shorter templates might have been favored by PCR.

Sequenced: naive CD4+ T cells from blood. This chain links TRBV2 with TRBJ2-5; 11 bases fit TRBD2. This TCR was recovered from a man between 18 and 29 years old in good health. The DNA for the CDR3 is TGTGCCAGCATAGCGGGGGGGCCGCGGGAGACCCAGTACTTC. It encodes CASIAGGPRETQYF.